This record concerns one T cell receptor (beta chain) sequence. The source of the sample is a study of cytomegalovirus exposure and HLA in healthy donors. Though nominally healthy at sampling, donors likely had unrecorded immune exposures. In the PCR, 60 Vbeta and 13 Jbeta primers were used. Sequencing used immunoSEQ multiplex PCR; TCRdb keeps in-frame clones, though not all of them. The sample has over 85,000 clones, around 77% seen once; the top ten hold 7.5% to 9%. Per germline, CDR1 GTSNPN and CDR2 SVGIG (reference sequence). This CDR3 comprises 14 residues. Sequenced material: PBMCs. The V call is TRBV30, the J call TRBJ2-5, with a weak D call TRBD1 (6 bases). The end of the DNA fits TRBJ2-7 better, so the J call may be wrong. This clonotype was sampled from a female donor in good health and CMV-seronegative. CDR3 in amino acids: CAWSVMGASDEQYF. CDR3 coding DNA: TGTGCCTGGAGTGTAATGGGGGCGTCCGACGAGCAGTACTTC.